The T cell receptor beta chain under discussion was sequenced for a study of brain T cells in children with intractable seizures. Concerning this clone: Its antigen is undetermined.

Stated time point: blood from clinic visit 5 months post-surgery; TSC patient then seizure free. Surgery cases with the highest brain T cell transcript signatures were chosen for sequencing. Germline CDR1 reads GTSNPN; CDR2 reads SVGIG (reference sequence). The V gene lost 2 bases and the J gene lost 7 bases, with 12 bases spanning the gap. This CDR3 is built from 14 residues. Study-wide results and limits: Pre-surgery blood may have been undersampled, hiding some clones. Patients' HCMV serostatus was unknown; virus specificity rests on CDR3 similarity alone.

This table comes from immunoSEQ multiplex PCR, and its TCRdb copy is limited to in-frame clones, with some not included. The table includes approximately 330,000 clones, more than 85% detected once. The gene calls are TRBV30 and TRBJ1-6; D gene unclear. The clonotype was recovered from a boy younger than two with tuberous sclerosis and intractable seizures. The input for sequencing was peripheral blood, taken approximately 5 months after surgery. The CDR3 DNA reads as TGTGCCTGGAGTAGTTATGGGTTCAATTCACCCCTCCACTTT. Encoded protein: CAWSSYGFNSPLHF. The whole variable domain, filled in from reference TRBV30 and TRBJ1-6, reads SQTIHQWPATLVQPVGSPLSLECTVEGTSNPNLYWYRQAAGRGLQLLFYSVGIGQISSEVPQNLSASRPQDRQFILSSKKLLLSDSGFYLCAWSSYGFNSPLHFGNGTRLTVT.